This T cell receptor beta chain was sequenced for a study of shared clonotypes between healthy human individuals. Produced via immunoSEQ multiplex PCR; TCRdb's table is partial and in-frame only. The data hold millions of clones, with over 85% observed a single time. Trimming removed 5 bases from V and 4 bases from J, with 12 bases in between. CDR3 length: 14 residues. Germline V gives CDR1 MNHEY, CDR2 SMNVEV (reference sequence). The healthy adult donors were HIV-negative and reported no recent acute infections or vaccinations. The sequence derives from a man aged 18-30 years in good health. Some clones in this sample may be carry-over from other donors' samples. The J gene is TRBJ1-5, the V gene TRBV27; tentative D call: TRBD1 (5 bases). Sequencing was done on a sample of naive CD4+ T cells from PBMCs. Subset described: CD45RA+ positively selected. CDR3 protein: CASSAPGRNQPQHF. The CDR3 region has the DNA TGTGCCAGCAGTGCCCCGGGACGAAATCAGCCCCAGCATTTT.